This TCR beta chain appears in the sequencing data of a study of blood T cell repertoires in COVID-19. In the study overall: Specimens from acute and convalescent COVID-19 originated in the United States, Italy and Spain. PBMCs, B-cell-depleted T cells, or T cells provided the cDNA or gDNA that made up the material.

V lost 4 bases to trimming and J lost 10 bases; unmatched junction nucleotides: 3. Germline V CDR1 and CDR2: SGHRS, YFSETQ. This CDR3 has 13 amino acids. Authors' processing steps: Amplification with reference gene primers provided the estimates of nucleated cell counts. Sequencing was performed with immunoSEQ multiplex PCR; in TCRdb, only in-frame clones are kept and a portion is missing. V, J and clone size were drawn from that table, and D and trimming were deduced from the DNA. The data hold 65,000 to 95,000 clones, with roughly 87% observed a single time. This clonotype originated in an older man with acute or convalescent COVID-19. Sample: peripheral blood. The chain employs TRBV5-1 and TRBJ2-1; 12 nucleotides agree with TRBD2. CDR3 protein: CASSGTSGREQFF. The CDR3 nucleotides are TGCGCCAGCAGCGGGACTAGCGGGCGGGAGCAGTTCTTC.